The rows below give T cell receptor beta chains drawn from one sample of a study of T cell repertoires in cytomegalovirus infection. These TCRs are of unknown antigen specificity. In TCRdb, the reads were re-called with MiXCR into one record per CDR3 protein. This table has a few hundred thousand distinct CDR3 sequences, roughly 42% appearing once. Here the sequenced sample was cultured PBMCs, taken from culture after CMV antigen stimulation. The receptors here all came from a human donor in good health (CMV status not recorded). Some clones in this sample may be carry-over from other donors' samples. Each CDR3 is given with its conserved first and last residue. Each record gives: V gene, D gene, J gene, clone size, CDR3 DNA, CDR3 protein. A D gene is named only where the DNA matches it firmly. Clone size appears in some rows only: once, few, many, or a class for an expanded clone.

TRBV12-5	NA	TRBJ2-5	NA	TGTGCTAGTGGTTATTCGGAGACCCAGTACTTC	CASGYSETQYF
TRBV20-1	NA	TRBJ2-2	NA	TGCAGTGCTAGGGGGAGCCCCGGGACCGGGGAGCTGTTTTTT	CSARGSPGTGELFF
TRBV6-1	NA	TRBJ1-2	NA	TGTGCCAGCAGTTATGGAGGACAGCCCTATGGCTACACCTTC	CASSYGGQPYGYTF
TRBV7-6	NA	TRBJ2-7	NA	TGTGCCAGCAGCTTAGGAACAGGGCCCGTTTCCTACGAGCAGTACTTC	CASSLGTGPVSYEQYF
TRBV7-2	TRBD2	TRBJ2-1	many	TGTGCCAGCAACGTTCCGACTAGCGGATACAATGAGCAGTTCTTC	CASNVPTSGYNEQFF
TRBV28	NA	TRBJ1-2	NA	TGTGCCAGCAGTTTGGTCGCAGGAACCTATGGCTACACCTTC	CASSLVAGTYGYTF
TRBV12-3/TRBV12-4	TRBD2	TRBJ2-7	NA	TGTGCCAGCAGCGGGACTAGCGGGAGGGCCTATGTCGGCGAGCAGTACTTC	CASSGTSGRAYVGEQYF
TRBV27	NA	TRBJ1-2	few	TGTGCCAGCAGCCGAACAGGGTTCAACTATGGCTACACCTTC	CASSRTGFNYGYTF
TRBV7-2	TRBD2	TRBJ2-3	NA	TGTGCCAGCAGCTTAACTAGCGGGGGGGCAGATACGCACTATTTT	CASSLTSGGADTHYF
TRBV19	TRBD1	TRBJ2-7	few	TGTGCCAGTAGTCTCGGCCCAGGGGGCGAGCAGTACTTC	CASSLGPGGEQYF
TRBV6-8	NA	TRBJ1-1	many	TGTGCCAGCAGTTGGGGCGGCACTGAAGCTTTCTTT	CASSWGGTEAFF
TRBV19	TRBD2	TRBJ2-1	NA	TGTGCCAGTACCCCGGGGAGGGAGAGTGAGCAGTTCTTC	CASTPGRESEQFF
TRBV7-2	NA	TRBJ1-4	few	TGTGCCAGCAGCCCGGCCCGTGCAACTAATGAAAAACTGTTTTTT	CASSPARATNEKLFF
TRBV7-6	NA	TRBJ2-1	few	TGTGCCAGCAGCTCCTCAGCCCCCAATGAGCAGTTCTTC	CASSSSAPNEQFF
TRBV7-8	NA	TRBJ2-1	NA	TGTGCCAGCAGCTTTCCGGGGATCGATGAGCAGTTCTTC	CASSFPGIDEQFF
TRBV15	NA	TRBJ1-2	NA	TGTGCCACCAGCAGAGATCTAAACAGCTATGGCTACACCTTC	CATSRDLNSYGYTF
TRBV2	NA	TRBJ2-5	few	TGTGCCAGCAGTGAGCGGGCAGAGACCCAGTACTTC	CASSERAETQYF
TRBV7-6	NA	TRBJ2-7	NA	TGTGCCAGCAGCTTAGACAGTACCTACGAGCAGTACTTC	CASSLDSTYEQYF
TRBV7-4	NA	TRBJ2-7	NA	TGTGCCAGCAGCTCTAGAAGTGGCAGCTCCTACGAGCAGTACTTC	CASSSRSGSSYEQYF
TRBV7-6	NA	TRBJ2-4	NA	TGTGCCAGCAGCTTAGCCGGGGGCAAAAACATTCAGTACTTC	CASSLAGGKNIQYF
TRBV20-1	NA	TRBJ2-3	many	TGCAGTGCTTTACACCCGGGACTCCGTACGCAGTATTTT	CSALHPGLRTQYF
TRBV12-3/TRBV12-4	NA	TRBJ2-2	few	TGTGCCAGCAGTCCACCCGGCAGGCTGGGCACCGGGGAGCTGTTTTTT	CASSPPGRLGTGELFF
TRBV29-1	NA	TRBJ2-4	NA	TGCAGCGTTGTGGCAGGGACAGCCAAAAACATTCAGTACTTC	CSVVAGTAKNIQYF
TRBV7-6	NA	TRBJ2-7	NA	TGTGCCAGCAGCCTACTTGAGGGCGAGCAGTACTTC	CASSLLEGEQYF
TRBV28	NA	TRBJ2-1	NA	TGTGCCAGCAGTTTAGCCGGGACCAGTGGTGATGAGCAGTTCTTC	CASSLAGTSGDEQFF
TRBV6-5	NA	TRBJ2-3	few	TGTGCCACCTCAAGAGGCCTACGGGGCTACACAGATACGCAGTATTTT	CATSRGLRGYTDTQYF
TRBV7-2	NA	TRBJ2-3	NA	TGTGCCAGCAGCCCAGCGGATGGCACAGATACGCAGTATTTT	CASSPADGTDTQYF
TRBV19	TRBD1	TRBJ2-1	NA	TGTGCCAGTAGTCATTGGACAGGGGACATGGGGAATGAGCAGTTCTTC	CASSHWTGDMGNEQFF
TRBV5-5	TRBD2	TRBJ2-3	few	TGTGCCAGCAGCTTCCTTGGACTAGCGGGAGCCGGTAGCACAGATACGCAGTATTTT	CASSFLGLAGAGSTDTQYF
TRBV10-3	NA	TRBJ1-2	few	TGTGCCATCAGCCCATACAGGGCCCAAGACTATGGCTACACCTTC	CAISPYRAQDYGYTF
TRBV7-2	TRBD2	TRBJ2-2	NA	TGTGCCAGCAGCGTATCCTATCTAGCGGGAGTCACCGGGGAGCTGTTTTTT	CASSVSYLAGVTGELFF
TRBV6-1	NA	TRBJ2-2	NA	TGTGCCGTACAAGGGCCCCCCGGGGAGCTGTTTTTT	CAVQGPPGELFF
TRBV4-1	TRBD2	TRBJ2-3	NA	TGCGCCAGCAGCCATATACTCGGGGGGGCGGCTAGCACAGATACGCAGTATTTT	CASSHILGGAASTDTQYF
TRBV7-2	NA	TRBJ2-1	NA	TGTGCCAGCAGTCGAAAGGGGGGCGCTAATGGTGAGCAGTTCTTC	CASSRKGGANGEQFF
TRBV7-8	NA	TRBJ2-1	few	TGTGCCAGCAGCTTAGAATTTGTGGGAGGTATCCCCTACAATGAGCAGTTCTTC	CASSLEFVGGIPYNEQFF
TRBV20-1	NA	TRBJ2-3	NA	TGCAGTGCTAGCCACAGGACAGCAGATACGCAGTATTTT	CSASHRTADTQYF
TRBV29-1	NA	TRBJ1-1	few	TGCAGCGCGGTAAAAGGGAGATATACTGAAGCTTTCTTT	CSAVKGRYTEAFF
TRBV7-9	NA	TRBJ1-1	NA	TGTGCCAGCAGCCCCGGTCAGGAAGGAGGTGAAGCTTTCTTT	CASSPGQEGGEAFF
TRBV12-3/TRBV12-4	TRBD2	TRBJ2-2	NA	TGTGCCAGCAGTTTCGGGGGAGGGGCGGGAGTATATACCGGGGAGCTGTTTTTT	CASSFGGGAGVYTGELFF
TRBV4-1	NA	TRBJ2-7	NA	TGCGCCAGCAGCCAAGATAGTGTACTGGGGGGCCACGAGCAGTACTTC	CASSQDSVLGGHEQYF
TRBV12-3/TRBV12-4	NA	TRBJ1-2	NA	TGTGCCAGCAGTTTAGCTCTTGACACCTATGGCTACACCTTC	CASSLALDTYGYTF
TRBV7-2	TRBD1	TRBJ2-1	NA	TGTGCCAGCAGCTTAGCACGGACAGGGGAATTCTTC	CASSLARTGEFF
TRBV6-2/TRBV6-3	NA	TRBJ2-1	NA	TGTGCCAGCAGTTACTCGAGGGGAACCCATACGAATGAGCAGTTCTTC	CASSYSRGTHTNEQFF
TRBV6-6	TRBD1	TRBJ1-1	NA	TGTGCCAGCACGACACAGGGGGCTAACACTGAAGCTTTCTTT	CASTTQGANTEAFF
TRBV6-5	NA	TRBJ1-4	NA	TGTGCCAGCGGGCGAACAACTAATGAAAAACTGTTTTTT	CASGRTTNEKLFF
TRBV20-1	NA	TRBJ1-5	NA	TGCAGTGCTAGAGGAGAATCCAATCAGCCCCAGCATTTT	CSARGESNQPQHF
TRBV7-9	TRBD1	TRBJ1-1	NA	TGTGCCAGCAGCTTAGCCCCAGGGGGCTTGGACACTGAAGCTTTCTTT	CASSLAPGGLDTEAFF
TRBV7-8	NA	TRBJ1-3	few	TGTGCCAGCAGCAGGAACATCAACGCGTACTCTGGAAACACCATATATTTT	CASSRNINAYSGNTIYF
TRBV7-2	NA	TRBJ2-3	few	TGTGCCAGCATCCCCTACAACACAGATACGCAGTATTTT	CASIPYNTDTQYF